These T cell receptor beta chains were read from a single sample in a study of T-cell memory formation after mild COVID-19. TCRdb reprocessed the 5' RACE reads with MiXCR, giving one entry per CDR3 protein. This sample has 13,000 or so distinct CDR3 sequences, with more than 12% found just once. Source material: PBMCs or a T cell subset sorted from them (not recorded which). The receptors originated from a man aged 18 to 30 who had mild COVID-19 (a few samples of this study predate the infection). Cell type and time point are not known. The CDR3 runs from the conserved cysteine through the conserved F or W. Each record gives: D gene, J gene, V gene, clone size, CDR3 DNA, CDR3 protein. A D gene is named only where the DNA matches it firmly. Clone size appears in some rows only: once, few, many, or a class for an expanded clone.

>NA|TRBJ1-1|TRBV5-4|NA
TGTGCCAGCAGCTGGGGTGGGGGAGGTACTGAAGCTTTCTTT
CASSWGGGGTEAFF
>NA|TRBJ2-5|TRBV6-2/TRBV6-3|NA
TGTGCCAGCAGTTACTTTCTGGCACCACCGGCTAAAGTGACTCAAGAGACCCAGTACTTC
CASSYFLAPPAKVTQETQYF
>NA|TRBJ1-1|TRBV6-6|many
TGTGCCAGCAGTCAAGAACAGCGGCAACGGGGTGAAGCTTTCTTT
CASSQEQRQRGEAFF
>NA|TRBJ1-2|TRBV5-5|NA
TGTGCCAGCAGCTTGTGGTCAACGGGTTTCTATGGCTACACCTTC
CASSLWSTGFYGYTF
>TRBD1|TRBJ2-7|TRBV19|NA
TGTGCCAGTAGTGTTCCGGGACAGGGGGCGTACGAGCAGTACTTC
CASSVPGQGAYEQYF
>NA|TRBJ2-7|TRBV18|NA
TGTGCCAGCTCACCCTTGAACGAGCAGTACTTC
CASSPLNEQYF
>TRBD1|TRBJ1-5|TRBV15|NA
TGTGCCACCAGCAGAGATCGGCCGGGACAGACAAATCAGCCCCAGCATTTT
CATSRDRPGQTNQPQHF
>TRBD2|TRBJ2-7|TRBV20-1|NA
TGCAGTGCTAGAGCCGGGACTAGAAGCTACGAGCAGTACTTC
CSARAGTRSYEQYF
>TRBD1|TRBJ2-7|TRBV20-1|NA
TGCAGTGCTAGAGATCGGGACAGGAGCTCCTACGAGCAGTACTTC
CSARDRDRSSYEQYF
>NA|TRBJ1-5|TRBV21-1|many
NA
CASWADGNQPQHF
>NA|TRBJ2-3|TRBV10-3|NA
TGTGCCATCAGTGATAGGGCTCCCACAGATACGCAGTATTTT
CAISDRAPTDTQYF
>NA|TRBJ1-1|TRBV5-6|many
TGTGCCAGCAGCCTAACGAACACTGAAGCTTTCTTT
CASSLTNTEAFF
>NA|TRBJ2-2|TRBV15|medium-sized
TGTGCCACCAGCTTCTGGGCCGGGGAGCTGTTTTTT
CATSFWAGELFF
>TRBD1|TRBJ1-2|TRBV5-1|few
TGCGCCAGCAGCTTGGACAGGGGTACGGATGGCTACACCTTC
CASSLDRGTDGYTF
>TRBD1|TRBJ2-1|TRBV7-9|NA
TGTGCCAGCAGCGCAAGACAGGGTCCTGAGCAGTTCTTC
CASSARQGPEQFF
>NA|TRBJ1-1|TRBV28|many
TGTGCCAGCAGCCGGGCAGGCTACACTGAAGCTTTCTTT
CASSRAGYTEAFF
>NA|TRBJ2-5|TRBV25-1|many
TGTGCCAGCAGTGAATTGGCAGGCGGAATGGAGACCCAGTACTTC
CASSELAGGMETQYF
>NA|TRBJ2-3|TRBV20-1|many
TGCAGTGCTAGTAAGTGGGAGACAGATACGCAGTATTTT
CSASKWETDTQYF
>TRBD2|TRBJ2-1|TRBV6-6|NA
TGTGCCAGCAGCCCTCTAGCGGGGCACTACAATGAGCAGTTCTTC
CASSPLAGHYNEQFF
>NA|TRBJ2-3|TRBV30|NA
TGTGCCTGGCGAGGAGCCTCGGATACGCAGTATTTT
CAWRGASDTQYF
>TRBD2|TRBJ2-1|TRBV5-1|many
TGCGCCAGCAGCCTGTTCTCGCGGGGGGGCCTTAGTGAGCAGTTCTTC
CASSLFSRGGLSEQFF
>NA|TRBJ2-3|TRBV3-1|few
TGTGCCAGCAGCCCCCAGGGGATCATAACAGATACGCAGTATTTT
CASSPQGIITDTQYF
>NA|TRBJ2-5|TRBV27|NA
TGTGCCAGCAGTTTATCGATGGGGGGAGAGACCCAGTACTTC
CASSLSMGGETQYF
>NA|TRBJ2-5|TRBV20-1|many
TGCAGTGCTAGTCCTGGTTGGTCGCTCCAAGAGACCCAGTACTTC
CSASPGWSLQETQYF
>NA|TRBJ2-1|TRBV7-9|NA
TGTGCCAGCAGCCCAGGGGGGACTAACTACAATGAGCAGTTCTTC
CASSPGGTNYNEQFF
>TRBD2|TRBJ2-2|TRBV15|large
TGTGCCACCAGCAGAGATGTAGAGGTGTTGGCTAGCGGGGGGACCGGGGAGCTGTTTTTT
CATSRDVEVLASGGTGELFF
>NA|TRBJ2-5|TRBV6-2/TRBV6-3|many
TGTGCCAGCAGTTACGCCCGGGGGCATCTCCAAGAGACCCAGTACTTC
CASSYARGHLQETQYF
>NA|TRBJ1-1|TRBV2|once
TGTGCCAGCAGTGAAAGGGGCACTGAAGCTTTCTTT
CASSERGTEAFF
>TRBD2|TRBJ2-1|TRBV10-1|few
TGCGCCAGCAGTGAGTATCCAGCGGGGGGGAGCTCCTACAATGAGCAGTTCTTC
CASSEYPAGGSSYNEQFF